The 31 T cell receptor beta chains in this list originate from one sample, sequenced in a study of kidney transplant recipient with SARS-CoV-2 infection. MiXCR, applied by TCRdb to the reads, yields one record per CDR3 protein. The repertoire consists of fewer than 250,000 distinct CDR3 sequences, with about 30% occurring once and the leading ten covering 6% to 8.5%. Here the sequenced sample was a blood sample, taken at baseline and on day 111 from a kidney transplant recipient. Source of these receptors: a male patient between 25 and 39 years old who had COVID-19 and was a kidney transplant recipient. Certain T cells may be donor cells from the graft.

This clonotype was seen more than once but under ten times. Possible read error: a much larger clone is one base away. V gene TRBV6-5 combines with J gene TRBJ1-2; TRBD1 agrees at 7 bases. V trimming: 7 bases; J trimming: 7 bases; junction bases outside the gene matches: 9. Per germline, CDR1 MNHEY and CDR2 SVGAGI. The CDR3 has 13 residues. In DNA, the CDR3 is TGTGCCAGCAACCCAAACAGGGGATCTGGCTACACCTTC. Protein: CASNPNRGSGYTF.

This clonotype was counted a few times. This chain joins TRBV5-6 and TRBJ1-3; D gene ambiguous. Germline loops: CDR1 SGHDT, CDR2 YYEEEE. This CDR3 region has 15 residues. Trimming removed 4 bases from V and 0 bases from J, with 11 bases in between. Written as DNA, the CDR3 is TGTGCCAGCAGCCTACAGACGAACTCTGGAAACACCATATATTTT. Translated, it gives CASSLQTNSGNTIYF.

This clonotype occurred once. The chain uses TRBV5-4 and TRBJ1-2; unclear D gene. V was pared by 6 bases and J by 4 bases, with 22 bases between. CDR1 is SGHNT and CDR2 is YYREEE in the germline V gene (reference sequence). CDR3 size: 16 residues. Here the CDR3 reads CASMCCVPGEAYGYTF. The CDR3 DNA is TGTGCCAGCATGTGTTGCGTACCAGGAGAGGCCTATGGCTACACCTTC. The whole variable domain, filled in from reference TRBV5-4 and TRBJ1-2, reads ETGVTQSPTHLIKTRGQQVTLRCSSQSGHNTVSWYQQALGQGPQFIFQYYREEENGRGNFPPRFSGLQFPNYSSELNVNALELDDSALYLCASMCCVPGEAYGYTFGSGTRLTVV.

As regards this clonotype: Compared with germline, one end of the junction differs, possibly owing to a read error. The chain's CDR3 is CASSISIQVEGNQPEHF. CDR3 sequence (DNA): TGTGCCAGTAGTATATCCATTCAGGTGGAGGGCAATCAGCCCGAGCATTTT. V usage is TRBV19 and J usage is TRBJ1-5; D is undetermined. The CDR3 is made up of 17 amino acids. Germline-derived CDR1 and CDR2 are LNHDA and SQIVND (reference sequence).

This clonotype was counted many times. The chain is built from TRBV12-3 or TRBV12-4 and TRBJ2-1; D is unclear. CDR3 length: 14 residues. Trimming left V 6 bases short and J 5 bases short, with 14 bases between. This CDR3 is CASSFSGAHNEQFF. In DNA, the CDR3 is TGTGCCAGCAGCTTTAGTGGAGCGCACAATGAGCAGTTCTTC.

This clonotype was seen many times. The chain recombines TRBV13 with TRBJ1-5; D possibly corresponds to TRBD1 (5 bases). Per germline, CDR1 PRHDT and CDR2 FYEKMQ (reference sequence). The CDR3 loop spans 14 amino acids. Trimming cost V 0 bases and J 7 bases, with 10 bases left between them. The CDR3 protein is CASSLGERGQPQHF. The CDR3 nucleotides read TGTGCCAGCAGCTTAGGGGAGAGGGGCCAGCCCCAGCATTTT.

Comments on this clonotype: A read error is possible here, since a much larger clone lies one base away. The V gene is TRBV6-5, the J gene TRBJ1-2, with 12 bases lining up with TRBD1. The CDR3 runs 15 residues. Germline V gene sequence: CDR1 MNHEY, CDR2 SVGAGI. This chain's CDR3 is CASNYPGQGAYGYTF. The CDR3 coding sequence is TGTGCCAGCAATTACCCGGGACAGGGGGCTTACGGCTACACCTTC.

This clonotype was found a few times. V gene TRBV29-1 combines with J gene TRBJ2-3; D uncertain. Germline V CDR1 and CDR2: SQVTM, ANQGSEA. The CDR3 is 13 amino acids. Between the trimmed V and J ends, which lost 0 bases and 2 bases, there was a span of 6 bases. In DNA, the CDR3 is TGCAGCGTTGAAGACAGAGTCACAGATACGCAGTATTTT. This encodes CSVEDRVTDTQYF.

This clonotype was observed many times. V gene TRBV27 combines with J gene TRBJ2-7; 7 bases map to TRBD2. The CDR3 contains 13 residues. The V segment lost 6 bases and the J segment 5 bases; nucleotides outside the gene matches: 7. Germline V gene sequence: CDR1 MNHEY, CDR2 SMNVEV (reference sequence). CDR3 residues: CASSVAGVHEQYF. The CDR3 region has the DNA TGTGCCAGCAGCGTTGCGGGAGTGCACGAGCAGTACTTC.

This clonotype was counted ten times or more. The V call is TRBV19, the J call TRBJ2-2; the match to TRBD1 covers 8 bases. This CDR3 contains 16 residues. Germline CDR1 reads LNHDA; CDR2 reads SQIVND (reference sequence). After removal of 3 bases from V and 7 bases from J, the junction contained 10 bases not matched to a gene. The CDR3 is CASSIGARGPVGELFF. The CDR3 DNA is TGTGCCAGTAGTATCGGGGCCAGGGGGCCAGTCGGGGAGCTGTTTTTT.

Many counts were recorded for this clonotype. V gene TRBV7-3 combines with J gene TRBJ2-7; 7 bases align to TRBD1. V lost 5 bases and J lost 7; bases outside the gene matches: 5. Germline values: CDR1 SGHTA, CDR2 FQGTGA. The CDR3 is 12 amino acids. For the CDR3, the DNA is TGTGCCAGCAGCCAACCAGGGGGTGAGCAGTACTTC. Translation gives CASSQPGGEQYF.

This clonotype was seen many times. This chain links TRBV8-2 with TRBJ2-6. TRBV8-2 is flagged as a pseudogene. The CDR3 extends over 17 amino acids. In DNA, the CDR3 is TGTGGCAGCTTACTGAGGATAACACAAAGTCGGGCCAACGTCCTGACTTTC. It translates to CGSLLRITQSRANVLTF.

Comments on this clonotype: It is likely a read error: a sequence one base away is far more abundant. The chain couples TRBV3-2 to TRBJ1-2; the table's D call of TRBD1 was not tested on the DNA. TRBV3-2 is termed a pseudogene. The CDR3 runs 12 residues. The CDR3: CASTGAGDGYTF. CDR3 DNA: TGTGCCAGCACCGGGGCAGGGGATGGCTACACCTTC.

This clonotype has a count of ten or more. The V gene is TRBV5-4, the J gene TRBJ2-1, with D unresolved. The CDR3 extends over 17 amino acids. Germline CDR1 SGHNT, CDR2 YYREEE (reference sequence). V lost 0 bases and J lost 1, with 14 bases in between. DNA for the CDR3: TGTGCCAGCAGCTTGGCATCTGGGGTCCCTTCCTACAATGAGCAGTTCTTC. Amino acids: CASSLASGVPSYNEQFF.

This clonotype was picked up many times. This chain joins TRBV28 and TRBJ1-2; D possibly corresponds to TRBD1 (6 bases). This CDR3 contains 15 residues. The V gene's germline CDR1 is MDHEN and CDR2 SYDVKM. V lost 4 bases, J lost 4 bases, and 16 bases lay in between. CDR3 sequence: CASSSTQGYSYGYTF. CDR3 nucleotide sequence: TGTGCCAGCAGTTCAACACAGGGATACTCCTATGGCTACACCTTC.

To note about this clonotype: This may be a read error, as it is one base from a much larger clone. V and J are TRBV6-4 and TRBJ1-2; the D is unclear. V lost 5 bases, J lost 4 bases, and 23 bases lay in between. The CDR3 is 17 residues long. Germline V gene lookup returns CDR1 MRHNA and CDR2 SNTAGT. This chain's CDR3 is CASSRTNSHGKTYGYTF. CDR3 in DNA: TGTGCCAGCAGTAGAACAAACTCACACGGAAAGACCTATGGCTACACCTTC.

A word on this clonotype: This may arise from a read error, as a much more abundant clone is one base away. The chain recombines TRBV5-3 with TRBJ1-2, with D unresolved. TRBV5-3 is known as an ORF, though its function is uncertain. CDR3 length: 16 amino acids. The CDR3 sequence: CARVCLVVRKTYGYIF. CDR3 DNA: TGTGCCAGAGTATGCTTAGTGGTGAGAAAGACCTATGGCTACATCTTC.

With regard to this clonotype: This may arise from a read error, as a much more abundant clone is one base away. The genes are TRBV9 and TRBJ1-2; D may be TRBD1 (6 bases). The CDR3 runs to 16 residues. Germline CDR1 and CDR2: SGDLS and YYNGEE. The CDR3 here is CASSARDKNAVYGHTF. As DNA, the CDR3 is TGTGCCAGCAGCGCCCGGGACAAGAACGCCGTCTATGGCCACACCTTC.

V gene TRBV8-2 combines with J gene TRBJ2-6. TRBV8-2 is a listed pseudogene. The CDR3 is 17 residues long. CDR3 sequence (DNA): TGTGGCAGGCGTTTCAGGATAACACAAAGTCGGGCCAACGTCCTGACTTTC. Its protein product is CGRRFRITQSRANVLTF.

Many counts were recorded for this clonotype. The rearrangement joins TRBV24-1 to TRBJ2-4; TRBD2 is a possible D gene (6 bases). The end of the DNA fits TRBJ2-1 better, so the J call may be wrong. Per the germline V gene, CDR1 is KGHDR and CDR2 is SFDVKD. The CDR3 is 11 amino acids. CDR3 bases: TGTGCCACCGGACTACCCCATGAGCAGTTCTTC. Its translation is CATGLPHEQFF.

This clonotype has at least ten counts. The chain joins TRBV6-5 to TRBJ2-2; D unclear. The CDR3 consists of 13 residues. Germline-derived CDR1 and CDR2 are MNHEY and SVGAGI. Trimming cost V 5 bases and J 5 bases, with 9 bases left between them. The CDR3 DNA follows: TGTGCCAGCAGTGAACTCGAAACCGGGGAGCTGTTTTTT. Protein sequence: CASSELETGELFF.

This clonotype has a count of ten or more. The chain recombines TRBV15 with TRBJ2-5; D might be TRBD2 (6 bases). Between the trimmed V and J ends, which lost 2 bases and 4 bases, there was a span of 11 bases. The germline gives CDR1 LNHNV, CDR2 YYDKDF (reference sequence). The CDR3 is made up of 14 amino acids. The CDR3 DNA is TGTGCCACCAGCAGAAACTTAGCGGCAGAGACCCAGTACTTC. It yields the protein CATSRNLAAETQYF.

The V gene is TRBV6-2 or TRBV6-3, the J gene TRBJ2-5; 10 bases agree with TRBD1. The CDR3 is 13 residues long. From germline, CDR1 is MNHEY and CDR2 SVGEGT. The V segment lost 7 bases and the J segment 5 bases; nucleotides outside the gene matches: 4. The CDR3 loop reads CASNDRGRETQYF. CDR3 DNA sequence: TGTGCCAGCAATGACAGGGGGCGCGAGACCCAGTACTTC.

On this clonotype itself: A much larger clone lies a single base off, so this may be a read error. The rearrangement links TRBV20-1 to TRBJ2-7, with 8 bases aligning to TRBD1. Looked up from germline, CDR1 is DFQATT and CDR2 is SNEGSKA (reference sequence). The CDR3 spans 12 residues. CDR3 in DNA: TGCAATGCTGTGAGACAGGGGAACGAGCAGTACTTC. This codes for CNAVRQGNEQYF.

There are a few counts of this clonotype. This sequence joins TRBV25-1 and TRBJ2-7; 9 bases match TRBD1. Unmatched junction bases numbered 6, after V lost 6 bases and J lost 6 bases. The CDR3 has 13 amino acids. Germline lookup yields CDR1 MGHDK and CDR2 SYGVNS. CDR3 sequence: CASRGTGNTEQYF. In DNA, the CDR3 is TGTGCCAGCAGAGGGACAGGGAACACCGAGCAGTACTTC.

A few counts support this clonotype. A much bigger clone sits one base away, suggesting this may be a read error. The CDR3 coding sequence is TGTGCCAGTAAGACCAGCGTAAAGACAGGGACCGGAAACACCATATATTTT. Protein: CASKTSVKTGTGNTIYF. The rearrangement uses TRBV19 and TRBJ1-3, with 7 bases matching TRBD1. This CDR3 spans 17 amino acids. Germline CDR1 LNHDA, CDR2 SQIVND (reference sequence). V dropped 7 bases and J dropped 4; count of bases not matched to a gene: 16. Drawing the rest from reference TRBV19 and TRBJ1-3, the complete variable domain is DGGITQSPKYLFRKEGQNVTLSCEQNLNHDAMYWYRQDPGQGLRLIYYSQIVNDFQKGDIAEGYSVSREKKESFPLTVTSAQKNPTAFYLCASKTSVKTGTGNTIYFGEGSWLTVV.

This clonotype has ten or more counts. The chain couples TRBV7-2 to TRBJ1-2; D ambiguous. The CDR3 is 17 amino acids. The V gene's germline CDR1 is SGHTA and CDR2 FQGNSA. The V end lost 9 bases, the J end lost 4 bases, and 27 bases lay between the germline ends. The CDR3 loop reads CASSSCGRDGKTYGYTF. Here the CDR3 DNA reads TGTGCCAGTAGCAGCTGTGGCAGAGACGGAAAGACCTATGGCTACACCTTC.

This chain links TRBV19 with TRBJ1-2; D uncertain. The germline V and J ends were trimmed by 3 bases and 4 bases, with 21 bases remaining between them. The germline CDR1 and CDR2 sequences are LNHDA and SQIVND (reference sequence). The CDR3 runs to 17 residues. The CDR3 DNA reads as TGTGCCAGTAGTATCCCCCCAGACGAGACAAGAAGCTATGGCTACACCTTC. Translated: CASSIPPDETRSYGYTF.

In the case of this clonotype: With a much larger clone just one base away, this may be a read error. The CDR3 loop reads CASSDPNESRRTYGYTF. The DNA for the CDR3 is TGTGCCAGCAGCGACCCGAATGAATCTCGAAGGACCTATGGCTACACCTTC. The V call is TRBV7-6, the J call TRBJ1-2; no firm D call. Deletions cut 5 bases from V and 4 bases from J, with 23 bases between. Germline loops: CDR1 SGHVS, CDR2 FNYEAQ. The CDR3 covers 17 residues.

As to this clonotype: Since a much larger clone is just one base distant, this may be a read error. J is TRBJ1-5 and V is TRBV5-1; D is unclear. The CDR3 has 15 residues. V was cut by 0 bases and J by 3 bases, with 10 bases left in between. Germline V lookup: CDR1 SGHRS, CDR2 YFSETQ. The CDR3, as DNA: TGCGCCAGCAGCTTGGAGAACAGCTACAATCAGCCCCAGCATTTT. Its protein product is CASSLENSYNQPQHF.

With regard to this clonotype: This sequence is one base from a far larger clone and is likely a read error. This rearrangement joins TRBV3-1 to TRBJ2-5; D not resolved. This CDR3 is built from 17 residues. V gave up 5 bases and J gave up 5 bases, with 24 bases separating them. Germline V gives CDR1 LGHDT, CDR2 YNNKEL (reference sequence). In nucleotides, the CDR3 is TGTGCCAGCAGCTTAAACATTCCCACTTCTTTCTCTGAGACCCAGTACTTC. This sequence encodes CASSLNIPTSFSETQYF.